This T cell receptor beta chain originates from a study of technical replicates of blood from a handful of donors. The germline CDR1 and CDR2 sequences are MDHEN and SYDVKM. V lost 6 bases and J 0 bases, leaving 12 bases between the germline ends. The CDR3 has 15 residues. Some clones are missing from TCRdb's copy, which holds only in-frame ones; the method was immunoSEQ multiplex PCR. The sample lists some 87,000 clones, about 93% occurring once. Sample: T cells isolated from PBMCs. The receptor comes from a human donor in good health. This chain uses TRBV28 with TRBJ1-3; D gene uncertain. CDR3 bases: TGTGCCAGCAGCATGAGGACTAACTCTGGAAACACCATATATTTT. Translating it yields CASSMRTNSGNTIYF.